Detailed here is one TCR beta chain. For each CDR3 protein, TCRdb gives one entry from its re-call of the 5' RACE reads, without DNA. The table lists approximately 330,000 distinct CDR3 sequences. The sample comes from a study of monozygotic twins with inflammatory bowel disease. This CDR3 spans 14 amino acids. Germline V gives CDR1 WNHNN, CDR2 SYGVQD (reference sequence). This clonotype was sampled from a human donor with ulcerative colitis or Crohn's disease, or a healthy co-twin of an affected twin (not recorded which). The sample consisted of blood. This chain joins TRBV10-1 and TRBJ2-2. CDR3 sequence: CASSTGDGSGELFF.